This T cell receptor (beta chain) derives from a study of technical replicates of blood from several donors. Clones were read by immunoSEQ multiplex PCR, and TCRdb kept only the in-frame ones, dropping some. The sample holds 65,000 to 85,000 clones, about nine tenths seen once. The CDR3 has 13 residues. V was pared by 8 bases and J by 11 bases, with 14 bases of the junction left unmatched. Germline-derived CDR1 and CDR2 are MRHNA and SNTAGT. Sequenced input: T cells isolated from PBMCs. The chain recombines TRBV6-4 with TRBJ1-2; the match to TRBD1 covers 7 bases. The receptor was derived from a human donor in good health. The CDR3 is CASGPPDRPNYTF. The CDR3 nucleotides read TGTGCCAGCGGACCCCCGGACAGGCCTAATTACACCTTC.